Sequencing of this T cell receptor beta chain was carried out in a study of early T cells in non-severe SARS-CoV-2 infection. TCRdb recomputed calls from the 5' RACE reads with MiXCR, one row per CDR3 protein. This table holds approximately 68,000 distinct CDR3 sequences, 10% found once. The CDR3 has 13 residues. V was pared by 5 bases and J by 6 bases, with 11 bases between. In germline, CDR1 is SGHVS, CDR2 FNYEAQ. This clonotype was seen at least ten times. The V and J genes are TRBV7-6 and TRBJ1-5, with D uncertain. This receptor was obtained from an adult who was a healthcare worker with PCR-confirmed SARS-CoV-2 infection or an uninfected control (not recorded which). The input for sequencing was whole blood, taken at baseline. CDR3 loop: CASSLQETQPQHF. As DNA, the CDR3 is TGTGCCAGCAGCCTCCAGGAAACTCAGCCCCAGCATTTT.